These T cell receptor beta chains were read from a single sample in a study of T cell repertoires in cytomegalovirus infection. TCRdb itself ran the reads through MiXCR, one entry per CDR3 protein. The sample lists 480,000 or so distinct CDR3 sequences, roughly 10% seen once, with about 9.4% in the top ten. Sequencing used PBMCs. All receptors derive from a human donor in good health (CMV status not recorded). Some clones in this sample may be carry-over from other donors' samples. The CDR3 runs from the conserved cysteine through the conserved F or W. The D gene is left open where the match is weak. Some rows mark clone size as missing; the rest say once, few, many or name a class of expanded clone.

v_gene	abundance	j_gene	d_gene	len	CDR3aa	CDR3nt
TRBV29-1	-	TRBJ1-1	-	10	CSVRQSEAFF	TGCAGCGTTCGACAGTCTGAAGCTTTCTTT
TRBV7-7	many	TRBJ2-2	-	14	CASRSTGNTGELFF	TGTGCTAGCAGGTCTACAGGAAACACCGGGGAGCTGTTTTTT
TRBV18	-	TRBJ1-5	TRBD1	14	CASSPDRGLQPQHF	TGTGCCAGCTCACCGGACAGGGGGCTTCAGCCCCAGCATTTT
TRBV7-6	many	TRBJ2-5	-	14	CASSSAGRERTQYF	TGTGCCAGCAGCTCGGCGGGACGCGAGAGGACCCAGTACTTC
TRBV14	many	TRBJ1-4	-	15	CASSQEYGSSQKLFF	TGTGCCAGCAGCCAAGAATATGGCAGTAGCCAAAAACTGTTTTTT
TRBV6-1	few	TRBJ2-2	TRBD2	15	CASSRLAGYTGELFF	TGTGCCAGCAGTCGACTAGCGGGTTACACCGGGGAGCTGTTTTTT
TRBV19	many	TRBJ2-3	-	14	CASSIRLEADTQYF	TGTGCCAGTAGTATACGTTTGGAGGCAGATACGCAGTATTTT
TRBV2	many	TRBJ1-1	-	13	CASSRDRYTEAFF	TGTGCCAGCAGCCGAGACAGATACACTGAAGCTTTCTTT
TRBV18	-	TRBJ2-7	TRBD2	17	CASSPPGLARSSYEQYF	TGTGCCAGCTCACCACCAGGACTAGCGAGAAGCTCCTACGAGCAGTACTTC
TRBV28	few	TRBJ2-4	-	13	CASTPPQGNIQYF	TGTGCCAGCACCCCCCCCCAGGGTAACATTCAGTACTTC
TRBV11-1	many	TRBJ2-5	TRBD2	14	CASRTSGLEETQYF	TGTGCCAGCAGGACTAGCGGTCTGGAAGAGACCCAGTACTTC
TRBV2	many	TRBJ2-7	-	14	CASRPILSSYEQYF	TGTGCCAGCAGGCCAATTCTGAGCTCCTACGAGCAGTACTTC
TRBV28	many	TRBJ1-6	TRBD1	14	CASSTGTGNSPLHF	TGTGCCAGCAGTACCGGGACAGGGAATTCACCCCTCCACTTT
TRBV27	-	TRBJ1-2	-	13	CATADGANYGYTF	TGTGCCACCGCGGACGGCGCTAACTATGGCTACACCTTC
TRBV29-1	few	TRBJ2-5	TRBD1	17	CSVEVGRTGTPQETQYF	TGCAGCGTTGAAGTGGGGAGGACAGGGACCCCCCAAGAGACCCAGTACTTC
TRBV3-1	few	TRBJ2-1	-	13	CASSQEPSHEQFF	TGTGCCAGCAGCCAAGAGCCTAGTCATGAGCAGTTCTTC
TRBV24-1	many	TRBJ2-3	-	16	CATSDLRDPRTDTQYF	TGTGCCACCAGTGATTTGCGGGATCCCCGCACAGATACGCAGTATTTT
TRBV27	-	TRBJ1-6	-	16	CASSLSAYPLNSPLHF	TGTGCCAGCAGTTTATCGGCTTATCCCCTTAATTCACCCCTCCACTTT
TRBV4-2	many	TRBJ2-1	TRBD2	19	CASSRTSGRETSTYNEQFF	TGTGCCAGCAGTCGGACTAGCGGGAGGGAAACTTCCACCTACAATGAGCAGTTCTTC
TRBV29-1	few	TRBJ2-1	-	12	CSVEDGGTEQFF	TGCAGCGTTGAAGATGGGGGAACAGAGCAGTTCTTC